The clone carrying this TCR beta chain occurred a few times. Antigen unknown. Every one of the donors was a healthy Caucasian. The record originates from a study of identical twins. Overall study findings and caveats: Compared with models, monozygotic twins showed more out-of-frame TCR alpha sharing. Beta clonotypes that were abundant in cord blood contained fewer insertions, a pattern absent from memory repertoires.

Each CDR3 protein gets one entry after TCRdb re-called the 5' RACE reads with MiXCR. In the table there are 500,000 to 650,000 distinct CDR3 sequences, around 24% of which are singletons. The CDR3 covers 15 residues. The J segment lost 7 bases and the V segment lost 3 bases, leaving 6 bases of the junction unmatched. Germline CDR1 and CDR2: SGHAT and FQNNGV. These data were also reused for a study on yellow fever vaccine responses in identical twins.

V and J are TRBV11-2 and TRBJ2-1, with TRBD2 identical over 10 bases. The sequenced sample was CD4+ T cells sorted from blood. The sequence was collected from a woman between 18 and 30 years old in good health. The CDR3 nucleotides read TGTGCCAGCAGCTTTTCTAGCGGGAGAGGAAATGAGCAGTTCTTC. This gives the protein CASSFSSGRGNEQFF.